Each of the 22 T cell receptor beta chains below was sequenced from the same sample in a study of T cells in Graves' hyperthyroidism and ophthalmopathy. Amplification yielded TCR beta CDR3 regions, with RNA transcripts as the source. With the HTBI primer set, the TCR CDR3 went through a first round of RT-PCR. One entry per CDR3 protein, called by TCRdb with MiXCR from the multiplex PCR reads. Counted here are 450,000 to 500,000 distinct CDR3 sequences, around a fifth occurring once; the ten biggest clones make up around 47%. The specimen sequenced was blood. The source is a woman aged 70-85 years with Graves' ophthalmopathy.

The chain carries TRBV6-1 and TRBJ2-7; 12 nucleotides line up with TRBD2. J lost 3 bases, V lost 6 bases, and 12 bases had no gene match. The CDR3 has 17 residues. CDR1 MNHNS and CDR2 SASEGT come from the germline V gene. The CDR3 is CASRRTSGMARNYEQYF. The CDR3 DNA is TGTGCCAGCAGACGGACTAGCGGGATGGCCCGAAACTACGAGCAGTACTTC.

This clonotype turned up a few times. The J gene is TRBJ1-5, the V gene TRBV5-8; 7 bases match TRBD1. Germline values: CDR1 SGHTS, CDR2 YDEGEE. The CDR3 has 15 residues. Trimming took 4 bases from V and 2 from J; bases not matched to a gene: 6. The CDR3 DNA sequence: TGTGCCAGCAGCCCACAAGGACAGGGCAATCAGCCCCAGCATTTT. It specifies CASSPQGQGNQPQHF.

The CDR3 loop reads CASSLSSTRGYEQYF. The CDR3 DNA reads TGTGCCAGCAGCTTATCCTCCACTCGTGGCTACGAGCAGTACTTC. This chain connects TRBV11-2 to TRBJ2-7; D is ambiguous. The CDR3 has 15 residues. Germline V gives CDR1 SGHAT, CDR2 FQNNGV. V was shortened by 2 bases and J by 3 bases, with 14 bases between the two germline ends.

This clonotype was picked up a small number of times. The chain combines TRBV18 with TRBJ2-7, with 7 bases aligning to TRBD2. CDR1 is KGHSH, CDR2 LQKENI, per germline. This CDR3 has 14 residues. Trimming removed 3 bases from V and 4 bases from J; junction bases left unmatched: 6. The CDR3 here is CASSPGLDGYEQYF. DNA for the CDR3: TGTGCCAGCTCACCCGGACTAGATGGATACGAGCAGTACTTC.

This clonotype has only a few counts. This rearrangement joins TRBV6-1 to TRBJ2-3, with D possibly TRBD2 on 7 matching bases. V lost 5 bases, J lost 9 bases, and 21 bases lay in between. The CDR3 is made up of 15 amino acids. The germline gives CDR1 MNHNS, CDR2 SASEGT. The CDR3 bases are TGTGCCAGCAGTTATCCGGAGAGGGAGGGGGGGACGCAGTATTTT. As protein: CASSYPEREGGTQYF.

This clonotype was picked up many times. This rearrangement joins TRBV29-1 to TRBJ2-1; TRBD2 matches 10 bases. The CDR3 extends over 14 amino acids. V was pared by 3 bases and J by 6 bases, with 5 bases of the junction left unmatched. Germline V gene sequence: CDR1 SQVTM, CDR2 ANQGSEA. CDR3 DNA sequence: TGCAGCGTTGACCCCAGGACTAGCGGCAATGAGCAGTTCTTC. Its translation: CSVDPRTSGNEQFF.

The V gene is TRBV18, the J gene TRBJ2-7; TRBD1 matches at 8 bases. V trimming: 3 bases; J trimming: 2 bases; junction bases outside the gene matches: 9. Per germline, CDR1 KGHSH and CDR2 LQKENI. The CDR3 is 16 residues long. In nucleotides, the CDR3 is TGTGCCAGCTCACCTAATCCGGGACAGGCTACCTACGAGCAGTACTTC. It is translated as CASSPNPGQATYEQYF.

This clonotype appeared a few times. The chain joins TRBV9 to TRBJ2-2, with a tentative D call TRBD2 (5 bases). The CDR3 sequence is 14 residues long. Per the germline V gene, CDR1 is SGDLS and CDR2 is YYNGEE. Trimming cost V 0 bases and J 6 bases, with 9 bases left between them. The CDR3 is CASSVATGSGELFF. The CDR3 DNA reads as TGTGCCAGCAGCGTAGCTACGGGATCCGGGGAGCTGTTTTTT.

A few counts support this clonotype. This chain joins TRBV2 and TRBJ2-3, with D perhaps matching TRBD1 (5 bases). Trimming stripped 6 bases from V and 1 base from J, with 14 bases between. The CDR3 loop spans 15 amino acids. Germline V lookup: CDR1 SNHLY, CDR2 FYNNEI. The CDR3 bases are TGTGCCAGCAGCGACCGGAAAGGGGGCACAGATACGCAGTATTTT. This gives the protein CASSDRKGGTDTQYF.

V is TRBV20-1 and J is TRBJ2-4; the match to TRBD2 covers 8 bases. V was pared by 5 bases and J by 1 base, with 10 bases of the junction left unmatched. CDR3 length equals 16 residues. Germline CDR1 DFQATT, CDR2 SNEGSKA (reference sequence). Here the CDR3 reads CSALSEAGVAKNIQYF. DNA for the CDR3: TGCAGTGCTCTGTCAGAAGCGGGAGTGGCCAAAAACATTCAGTACTTC.

A word on this clonotype: Sequence at one end of the junction differs from germline and may be a read error. This chain links TRBV18 with TRBJ1-2; possibly TRBD1 for D (5 bases). Germline CDR1 reads KGHSH; CDR2 reads LQKENI. The CDR3 runs 13 residues. CDR3 nucleotides: TGTGCCAGCTCACCGCAGGGTAACGATGGCTACACCTTC. Protein sequence: CASSPQGNDGYTF.

V and J are TRBV5-1 and TRBJ2-2; D is undetermined. V shed 1 base and J shed 3 bases, with 10 bases lying between them. There are 15 residues in the CDR3. The V gene's germline CDR1 is SGHRS and CDR2 YFSETQ. The CDR3: CASSLSRGYTGELFF. DNA of the CDR3: TGCGCCAGCAGCTTGTCGCGTGGTTACACCGGGGAGCTGTTTTTT.

Regarding this clonotype: Being one base from a much bigger clone, this may be a read error. The chain combines TRBV19 with TRBJ2-5; D not certain. V lost 3 bases and J lost 5, with 13 bases in between. CDR1 and CDR2 (germline): LNHDA, SQIVND (reference sequence). This CDR3 contains 14 residues. Here the CDR3 DNA reads TGTGCCAGTAGTATGGGAACACCTGGGGAGACCCAGTACTTC. This sequence encodes CASSMGTPGETQYF.

CDR3 nucleotide sequence: TGCGCCAGCAGCCGGATGGGCGGGAGAGGGCTCTACGAGCAGTACTTC. Protein: CASSRMGGRGLYEQYF. The chain has TRBV5-1 and TRBJ2-7, with TRBD2 matching 7 bases. Germline V gives CDR1 SGHRS, CDR2 YFSETQ. Trimming at V came to 4 bases and at J to 3 bases, leaving 13 bases not matched to a gene. The CDR3 sequence is 16 residues long.

This chain joins TRBV5-1 and TRBJ2-5; maybe TRBD1 (6 bases). The CDR3 covers 14 residues. V lost 3 bases and J 1 base, leaving 10 bases between the germline ends. CDR1 is SGHRS and CDR2 is YFSETQ in the germline V gene. CDR3 nucleotide sequence: TGCGCCAGCAGCTCGGACAGCCCCCAAGAGACCCAGTACTTC. This translates into CASSSDSPQETQYF.

V is TRBV5-5 and J is TRBJ1-4; D is unclear. The germline gives CDR1 SGHKS, CDR2 YYEKEE (reference sequence). V dropped 5 bases and J dropped 3 bases, with 8 bases sitting between them. The CDR3 length is 13 residues. This CDR3 is CASRGIANEKLFF. The CDR3 nucleotides are TGTGCCAGCAGAGGGATCGCTAATGAAAAACTGTTTTTT.

The rearrangement links TRBV27 to TRBJ2-2; D might be TRBD1 (6 bases). The V gene lost 3 bases and the J gene lost 4 bases, with 12 bases spanning the gap. The CDR3 contains 15 residues. The germline V gene has CDR1 MNHEY and CDR2 SMNVEV (reference sequence). The CDR3 sequence: CASSFGTWGTGELFF. Here the CDR3 DNA reads TGTGCCAGCAGTTTCGGGACATGGGGCACCGGGGAGCTGTTTTTT.

At least ten counts were recorded for this clonotype. This chain uses TRBV2 with TRBJ1-4, with TRBD1 as a possible D gene (6 bases). CDR1 and CDR2 from the germline V gene are SNHLY and FYNNEI. CDR3 length equals 14 residues. Trimming took 7 bases from V and 4 from J, leaving 13 bases between them. As DNA, the CDR3 is TGTGCCAGCAAAGTGCAGGGGATTAATGAAAAACTGTTTTTT. As protein: CASKVQGINEKLFF.

This clonotype has only a few counts. The chain couples TRBV20-1 to TRBJ1-2; weak D call: TRBD1 (5 bases). CDR1 DFQATT and CDR2 SNEGSKA come from the germline V gene (reference sequence). The V gene lost 3 bases and the J gene lost 2 bases, with 10 bases spanning the gap. The CDR3 extends over 13 amino acids. The CDR3 is CSASQAGNYGYTF. The CDR3 DNA sequence: TGCAGTGCTAGTCAGGCAGGGAACTATGGCTACACCTTC.

V is TRBV7-2 and J is TRBJ2-7, with a possible D match to TRBD2 (5 bases). The V gene lost 5 bases and the J gene lost 1 base, with 12 bases spanning the gap. The CDR3 consists of 14 residues. The V gene's germline CDR1 is SGHTA and CDR2 FQGNSA. The CDR3 loop reads CASSRRRESYEQYF. In nucleotides, the CDR3 is TGTGCCAGCAGCCGACGACGGGAATCCTACGAGCAGTACTTC.

Many counts were recorded for this clonotype. The chain has TRBV19 and TRBJ2-2; D may match TRBD1 or TRBD2 (6 bases each). The V end was cut by 5 bases, the J end by 5 bases, with 18 bases between. This CDR3 has 16 amino acids. Germline V gene data show CDR1 as LNHDA and CDR2 as SQIVND (reference sequence). The chain's CDR3 is CASSGSGGVWTGELFF. The CDR3 DNA is TGTGCCAGTAGTGGGTCCGGGGGCGTATGGACCGGGGAGCTGTTTTTT. The whole variable domain, remainder taken from reference TRBV19 and TRBJ2-2, is DGGITQSPKYLFRKEGQNVTLSCEQNLNHDAMYWYRQDPGQGLRLIYYSQIVNDFQKGDIAEGYSVSREKKESFPLTVTSAQKNPTAFYLCASSGSGGVWTGELFFGEGSRLTVL.

The chain employs TRBV3-1 and TRBJ2-2; 7 nucleotides line up with TRBD2. The V and J ends lost 0 bases and 3 bases, in that order; junction bases with no gene match: 16. In germline, CDR1 is LGHDT, CDR2 YNNKEL (reference sequence). The CDR3 is made up of 20 amino acids. As DNA, the CDR3 is TGTGCCAGCAGCCAAGAACTGGCGGGAGTCAGTATTTCGGACACCGGGGAGCTGTTTTTT. It codes for CASSQELAGVSISDTGELFF. The full variable domain, with the rest looked up from reference TRBV3-1 and TRBJ2-2, is DTAVSQTPKYLVTQMGNDKSIKCEQNLGHDTMYWYKQDSKKFLKIMFSYNNKELIINETVPNRFSPKSPDKAHLNLHINSLELGDSAVYFCASSQELAGVSISDTGELFFGEGSRLTVL.